This TCR beta chain is drawn from a study of tissue T cells after allogeneic stem cell transplantation. Germline lookup yields CDR1 KGHPV and CDR2 FQNQEV (reference sequence). J lost 8 bases, V lost 2 bases, and 0 bases had no gene match. This CDR3 is built from 12 residues. Specified time point: mouse harvest day 7 after allogeneic transplant. The graft held 10^6 splenic CD5+ T cells and 10^7 T-cell-depleted bone marrow cells. This mouse GVHD model was MHC-mismatched B6 to BALB/c, profiled day 7 or 14. Notes on the study in general: Some tissue clones might be persisting host cells; their alloreactivity or antigen specificity was not determined.

This clone came up a few times. Its specificity is unknown. Genes and germline are mouse. The read gets to within 1 residue of the CDR3 end, and the germline J gene fills in the rest. CDR3 sequences, V/J genes, frequencies and template counts came from survey-depth TCRbeta sequencing. Data came from immunoSEQ multiplex PCR; TCRdb stores just in-frame clones and leaves some out. Here the sample spans approximately 6,900 clones, around 50% being singletons. The V and J genes are TRBV26 and TRBJ1-1, with 9 bases fitting TRBD1. Sequencing used gut tissue. The sequence was collected from a female BALB/c mouse given C57BL/6 T cells with graft-versus-host disease after an allogeneic hematopoietic cell transplant. The CDR3 DNA, read in part, is TGTGCCAGCAGTCTGGACAGGGGGGAAGTCTTC. Translation gives CASSLDRGEVF. The entire CDR3 sequence reads CASSLDRGEVFF.